This passage covers 28 T cell receptor beta chains from one sample sequenced in a study of shared clonotypes between healthy human individuals. CD45RO-negative, CCR7-positively selected cells formed the naive CD8 fraction, excluding terminally differentiated effector memory CD45RA+ cells. TCRdb keeps only in-frame clones here, not all; method: immunoSEQ multiplex PCR. Counted here are about 2.1 million clones, around 93% occurring once; the ten biggest clones make up over 1.5%. The sample was naive CD8+ T cells from PBMCs. These TCRs come from a man between 18 and 35 years old in good health. Some clones in this sample may be carry-over from other donors' samples.

This clone was recorded only once. Other DNA sequences from this sample encode an identical CDR3 as well. The rearrangement links TRBV29-1 to TRBJ1-3; no clear D gene. The V end lost 2 bases, the J end lost 4 bases, and 6 bases lay between the germline ends. CDR1 and CDR2 from the germline V gene are SQVTM and ANQGSEA. This CDR3 contains 12 residues. The CDR3 coding sequence is TGCAGCGTTGAACTGAGCGGAAACACCATATATTTT. It translates to CSVELSGNTIYF.

The chain uses TRBV7-6 and TRBJ2-2; D is unclear. The V end was cut by 7 bases, the J end by 5 bases, with 8 bases between. CDR3 length: 12 amino acids. The germline gives CDR1 SGHVS, CDR2 FNYEAQ. The CDR3 coding sequence is TGTGCCAGCACTATACAAACCGGGGAGCTGTTTTTT. Amino acid sequence: CASTIQTGELFF.

The chain links TRBV28 to TRBJ2-5, with TRBD1 matching 8 bases. Per the germline V gene, CDR1 is MDHEN and CDR2 is SYDVKM. J lost 1 base, V lost 5 bases, and 6 bases had no gene match. CDR3 size: 15 residues. The DNA of the CDR3 is TGTGCCAGCAGTAGGACAGGGAATCCCCAAGAGACCCAGTACTTC. It translates to CASSRTGNPQETQYF.

V gene TRBV7-9 combines with J gene TRBJ2-3; D gene ambiguous. This CDR3 is 14 amino acids long. Trimming cost V 3 bases and J 1 base, with 8 bases left between them. CDR1 is SEHNR, CDR2 FQNEAQ, per germline (reference sequence). The CDR3 nucleotides are TGTGCCAGCAGCTTCCTTAGTGGCACAGATACGCAGTATTTT. This encodes CASSFLSGTDTQYF.

The V call is TRBV6-5, the J call TRBJ2-1; no reliable D call. Per the germline V gene, CDR1 is MNHEY and CDR2 is SVGAGI. V was cut by 4 bases and J by 8 bases, with 15 bases left in between. This CDR3 comprises 14 residues. As DNA, the CDR3 is TGTGCCAGCAGTTCATTGCTAGGTACGCATGAGCAGTTCTTC. Translation gives CASSSLLGTHEQFF.

The J gene is TRBJ2-7, the V gene TRBV10-2, with D tentatively TRBD1 or TRBD2 (5 bases each). Trimming removed 7 bases from V and 2 bases from J, with 18 bases in between. CDR3 length: 15 residues. Germline CDR1 reads WSHSY; CDR2 reads SAAADI. The DNA of the CDR3 is TGCGCCAGCATCGGGGACGTCGTTTACCCCTACGAGCAGTACTTC. Amino acids: CASIGDVVYPYEQYF.

This CDR3 is CASSVLAGGTDTQYF. The CDR3 DNA reads TGTGCCAGCAGCGTCCTAGCGGGAGGTACAGATACGCAGTATTTT. The chain joins TRBV7-2 to TRBJ2-3; 11 bases fit TRBD2. The germline gives CDR1 SGHTA, CDR2 FQGNSA. J lost 3 bases, V lost 5 bases, and 4 bases had no gene match. The CDR3 is 15 residues long. The variable domain in full, with the rest retrieved from reference TRBV7-2 and TRBJ2-3, is GAGVSQSPSNKVTEKGKDVELRCDPISGHTALYWYRQSLGQGLEFLIYFQGNSAPDKSGLPSDRFSAERTGGSVSTLTIQRTQQEDSAVYLCASSVLAGGTDTQYFGPGTRLTVL.

V and J are TRBV27 and TRBJ2-5, with D possibly being TRBD2 (5 bases). Trimming shortened V by 2 bases and J by 1 base, and 8 bases separated the two germline ends. The CDR3 is made up of 14 amino acids. Germline V gene sequence: CDR1 MNHEY, CDR2 SMNVEV (reference sequence). CDR3 region: CASSLIASQETQYF. CDR3 nucleotide sequence: TGTGCCAGCAGTTTAATAGCGAGCCAAGAGACCCAGTACTTC.

This chain connects TRBV27 to TRBJ1-2, with 8 bases that match TRBD1. This CDR3 is 17 amino acids long. Germline CDR1 is MNHEY and CDR2 is SMNVEV (reference sequence). Trimming at V came to 1 base and at J to 5 bases, leaving 12 bases not matched to a gene. The CDR3 coding sequence is TGTGCCAGCAGTTTATACGGCAGACAGGGGTCAACTTATGGCTACACCTTC. Its translation: CASSLYGRQGSTYGYTF.

On this clone: The junction differs from germline at one of its ends, possibly a read error. The chain links TRBV27 to TRBJ2-7, with 8 bases lining up with TRBD1. The CDR3 covers 15 residues. CDR1 and CDR2 (germline): MNHEY, SMNVEV (reference sequence). As DNA, the CDR3 is TGTGCCAGCAGTCCCCTAAATACAGGGGGATACGGGCAGTACTTC. The encoded protein is CASSPLNTGGYGQYF.

To note about this clone: Other DNA sequences in this specimen translate into the identical CDR3. V is TRBV19 and J is TRBJ1-5; D remains unclear. Trimming took 2 bases from V and 3 from J, leaving 5 bases between them. This CDR3 is built from 13 residues. Germline V gives CDR1 LNHDA, CDR2 SQIVND (reference sequence). This chain's CDR3 is CASSIRNNQPQHF. The CDR3 DNA sequence: TGTGCCAGTAGTATAAGAAACAATCAGCCCCAGCATTTT.

This chain uses TRBV6-5 with TRBJ2-2; no definite D call. The CDR3 has 15 amino acids. V shed 6 bases and J shed 2 bases, with 13 bases lying between them. Per germline, CDR1 MNHEY and CDR2 SVGAGI. CDR3 sequence: CASSPMGYNTGELFF. In nucleotides, the CDR3 is TGTGCCAGCAGCCCAATGGGCTATAACACCGGGGAGCTGTTTTTT.

Only a few counts were recorded for this clone. This chain uses TRBV4-1 with TRBJ2-2; D is possibly TRBD1 or TRBD2 (6 bases each). The CDR3 loop spans 16 amino acids. CDR1 is MGHRA and CDR2 is YSYEKL in the germline V gene. The ends were cut back, 4 bases at V and 3 bases at J, with 15 bases in the middle. The CDR3 spells CASSPGDWGDTGELFF. As DNA, the CDR3 is TGCGCCAGCAGCCCAGGGGACTGGGGTGACACCGGGGAGCTGTTTTTT.

The chain links TRBV2 to TRBJ1-2; D gene ambiguous. CDR1 SNHLY and CDR2 FYNNEI come from the germline V gene. V was clipped by 8 bases and J by 3 bases, with 10 bases between them. CDR3 size: 12 residues. The chain's CDR3 is CASDLADYGYTF. The CDR3 coding sequence is TGTGCCAGCGACCTGGCAGACTATGGCTACACCTTC.

With regard to this clone: Other DNA variants within this sample encode the same CDR3. The chain has TRBV30 and TRBJ1-2; D remains unclear. Trimming pared 0 bases from V and 2 bases from J, leaving 7 bases between. CDR1 and CDR2 (germline): GTSNPN, SVGIG (reference sequence). The CDR3 contains 13 residues. The CDR3 coding sequence is TGTGCCTGGAGTGTGTTGGGGAACTATGGCTACACCTTC. Its protein is CAWSVLGNYGYTF.

The gene calls are TRBV5-8 and TRBJ2-7; a weak D match, TRBD1 (5 bases). The CDR3 loop spans 16 amino acids. Looked up from germline, CDR1 is SGHTS and CDR2 is YDEGEE. Trimming took 4 bases from V and 0 from J, leaving 17 bases between them. CDR3 in amino acids: CASSRVQDTVSYEQYF. The CDR3 coding sequence is TGTGCCAGCAGCCGGGTCCAGGACACAGTCTCCTACGAGCAGTACTTC.

This chain connects TRBV27 to TRBJ2-3; no reliable D call. Germline V gene lookup returns CDR1 MNHEY and CDR2 SMNVEV (reference sequence). The V end was cut by 8 bases, the J end by 6 bases, with 18 bases between. This CDR3 has 14 residues. The CDR3 sequence: CASGHGPLPDTQYF. The CDR3 region has the DNA TGTGCCAGCGGCCACGGGCCGCTCCCCGATACGCAGTATTTT.

The chain employs TRBV7-6 and TRBJ2-3; 14 bases map to TRBD2. The CDR3 has 14 residues. Per the germline V gene, CDR1 is SGHVS and CDR2 is FNYEAQ. Trimming cost V 5 bases and J 10 bases; bases outside gene matches: 5. This chain's CDR3 is CASSQGLAGVSQYF. Here the CDR3 DNA reads TGTGCCAGCAGCCAGGGACTAGCGGGAGTTTCGCAGTATTTT. The full variable domain, in which reference TRBV7-6 and TRBJ2-3 provide the parts outside the CDR3, is GAGVSQSPRYKVTKRGQDVALRCDPISGHVSLYWYRQALGQGPEFLTYFNYEAQQDKSGLPNDRFSAERPEGSISTLTIQRTEQRDSAMYRCASSQGLAGVSQYFGPGTRLTVL.

V usage is TRBV13 and J usage is TRBJ2-7; D not certain. Looked up from germline, CDR1 is PRHDT and CDR2 is FYEKMQ (reference sequence). CDR3 length: 12 amino acids. V shed 1 base and J shed 6 bases, with 7 bases lying between them. The DNA of the CDR3 is TGTGCCAGCAGCTTAGAGAGTTCCGAGCAGTACTTC. It specifies CASSLESSEQYF.

V usage is TRBV28 and J usage is TRBJ1-2; D unclear. Germline lookup yields CDR1 MDHEN and CDR2 SYDVKM. The CDR3 is 15 amino acids. With 5 bases removed from V and 3 bases from J, the gap between germline ends came to 16 bases. Here the CDR3 reads CASSPSRNTYYGYTF. The CDR3, as DNA: TGTGCCAGCAGTCCCTCCCGGAACACGTACTATGGCTACACCTTC.

Comment on this clone: Possible read error: a much larger clone is one base away. This specimen includes other DNA sequences encoding the same CDR3. This chain connects TRBV2 to TRBJ2-3; D not certain. This CDR3 comprises 11 residues. Germline CDR1 SNHLY, CDR2 FYNNEI. V lost 5 bases, J lost 2 bases, and 2 bases lay in between. The CDR3 is CASSPTDTQYF. CDR3 sequence (DNA): TGTGCCAGCAGTCCCACAGATACGCAGTATTTT.

The rearrangement links TRBV7-9 to TRBJ2-2, with a tentative D call TRBD2 (6 bases). The ends were cut back, 1 base at V and 3 bases at J, with 9 bases in the middle. Germline V gene data show CDR1 as SEHNR and CDR2 as FQNEAQ (reference sequence). CDR3 length: 15 residues. The CDR3 loop reads CASSLGGTDTGELFF. In nucleotides, the CDR3 is TGTGCCAGCAGCTTAGGGGGGACTGACACCGGGGAGCTGTTTTTT.

A note on this clone: The sample has other DNA sequences that encode this CDR3 too. V is TRBV27 and J is TRBJ2-3; D not resolved. This CDR3 is 13 amino acids long. Germline V lookup: CDR1 MNHEY, CDR2 SMNVEV (reference sequence). V lost 2 bases and J 2 bases, leaving 5 bases between the germline ends. The CDR3 DNA reads as TGTGCCAGCAGTTTAATTTCCACAGATACGCAGTATTTT. Translating gives CASSLISTDTQYF.

The gene calls are TRBV28 and TRBJ1-5, with unresolved D. Germline CDR1 reads MDHEN; CDR2 reads SYDVKM. Between the trimmed V and J ends, which lost 5 bases and 4 bases, there was a span of 15 bases. The CDR3 spans 15 residues. The CDR3 region has the DNA TGTGCCAGCAGTACTTCTTTGGGCCTGAATCAGCCCCAGCATTTT. It translates to CASSTSLGLNQPQHF. Looking up the rest from reference TRBV28 and TRBJ1-5 gives the full variable domain: DVKVTQSSRYLVKRTGEKVFLECVQDMDHENMFWYRQDPGLGLRLIYFSYDVKMKEKGDIPEGYSVSREKKERFSLILESASTNQTSMYLCASSTSLGLNQPQHFGDGTRLSIL.

The CDR3 is CASSGTGTLGNYGYTF. DNA of the CDR3: TGTGCCAGCAGCGGTACCGGGACCCTCGGCAACTATGGCTACACCTTC. The J gene is TRBJ1-2, the V gene TRBV5-4; D might be TRBD1 (5 bases). Trimming cost V 4 bases and J 2 bases, with 18 bases left between them. Germline values: CDR1 SGHNT, CDR2 YYREEE (reference sequence). There are 16 residues in the CDR3.

This chain joins TRBV7-6 and TRBJ1-1; D ambiguous. Germline CDR1 SGHVS, CDR2 FNYEAQ. CDR3 size: 13 residues. V dropped 1 base and J dropped 12 bases, with 15 bases sitting between them. The CDR3 region is CASSLGGPSAPFF. The CDR3, as DNA: TGTGCCAGCAGCTTAGGCGGTCCCTCGGCGCCTTTCTTT.

The rearrangement uses TRBV5-1 and TRBJ2-5, with 9 bases identical to TRBD2. The CDR3 consists of 15 residues. The junction had 6 bases not matched to a gene; V was cut back by 6 bases and J by 0 bases. Per germline, CDR1 SGHRS and CDR2 YFSETQ. The CDR3 bases are TGCGCCAGCAATAGCGGGAGAGGCGACCAAGAGACCCAGTACTTC. Amino acid sequence: CASNSGRGDQETQYF.

The rearrangement joins TRBV19 to TRBJ2-2, with a possible D match to TRBD1 (6 bases). The CDR3 contains 14 residues. Germline CDR1 is LNHDA and CDR2 is SQIVND (reference sequence). Trimming left V 5 bases short and J 6 bases short, with 13 bases between. The CDR3 sequence: CASSEPTGAGELFF. Here the CDR3 DNA reads TGTGCCAGTAGTGAACCGACAGGTGCCGGGGAGCTGTTTTTT. Complete variable domain (other parts from reference TRBV19 and TRBJ2-2): DGGITQSPKYLFRKEGQNVTLSCEQNLNHDAMYWYRQDPGQGLRLIYYSQIVNDFQKGDIAEGYSVSREKKESFPLTVTSAQKNPTAFYLCASSEPTGAGELFFGEGSRLTVL.